The 17 T cell receptor beta chains below all came from one sample that was sequenced in a study of early T cells in non-severe SARS-CoV-2 infection. TCRdb re-called the 5' RACE reads with MiXCR, one entry per CDR3 protein. This table has fewer than 130,000 distinct CDR3 sequences, roughly 12% appearing once. Sequencing was performed on whole blood, taken at baseline. The source is an adult who was a healthcare worker with PCR-confirmed SARS-CoV-2 infection or an uninfected control (not recorded which).

This clonotype appeared a few times. The chain has TRBV3-1 and TRBJ2-1, with a tentative D call TRBD1 (5 bases). The CDR3 runs 17 residues. V was pared by 1 base and J by 2 bases, with 15 bases between. Looked up from germline, CDR1 is LGHDT and CDR2 is YNNKEL (reference sequence). CDR3 in amino acids: CASSQAPGRATYNEQFF. The CDR3 DNA reads as TGTGCCAGCAGCCAAGCCCCCGGCAGGGCCACCTACAATGAGCAGTTCTTC.

Only a few counts were recorded for this clonotype. This chain joins TRBV7-9 and TRBJ2-3; D is unclear. CDR3 length: 14 residues. Trimming took off 5 bases at V and 3 bases at J, with 12 bases between the two ends. Germline-derived CDR1 and CDR2 are SEHNR and FQNEAQ (reference sequence). CDR3 sequence reads: CASSPYEFTDTQYF. DNA for the CDR3: TGTGCCAGCAGCCCATACGAGTTTACAGATACGCAGTATTTT.

The table lists this clonotype with many counts. The chain has TRBV6-2 or TRBV6-3 and TRBJ2-1, with D tentatively TRBD1 or TRBD2 (5 bases each). There are 15 residues in the CDR3. V was cut by 0 bases and J by 8 bases, with 14 bases left in between. Germline CDR1 and CDR2: MNHEY and SVGEGT. The CDR3 protein is CASSYSDRRGHEQFF. The CDR3 DNA is TGTGCCAGCAGTTACTCGGACCGCCGGGGCCATGAGCAGTTCTTC.

This clonotype was picked up a small number of times. J is TRBJ2-1 and V is TRBV12-3 or TRBV12-4; 7 nucleotides agree with TRBD1. V was clipped by 10 bases and J by 2 bases; unmatched bases: 8. The CDR3 sequence is 14 residues long. This CDR3 reads CATEKTGTYNEQFF. In DNA form, the CDR3 reads TGTGCCACCGAGAAGACAGGGACCTACAATGAGCAGTTCTTC.

This chain uses TRBV3-1 with TRBJ2-6; no reliable D call. This CDR3 has 14 residues. V lost 8 bases and J 12 bases, leaving 20 bases between the germline ends. Per the germline V gene, CDR1 is LGHDT and CDR2 is YNNKEL (reference sequence). CDR3 region: CASAPGASSSVLTF. The CDR3 bases are TGTGCCAGCGCTCCGGGTGCAAGTTCCTCCGTCCTGACTTTC.

This clonotype has ten or more counts. This rearrangement joins TRBV12-3 or TRBV12-4 to TRBJ1-1; D gene unclear. The CDR3 spans 13 residues. Trimming left V 3 bases short and J 5 bases short, with 10 bases between. DNA for the CDR3: TGTGCCAGCAGTTTCCGGGGTGGGACTGAAGCTTTCTTT. It specifies CASSFRGGTEAFF.

This clonotype was detected many times. The V gene is TRBV6-5, the J gene TRBJ1-3, with D unresolved. Germline CDR1 is MNHEY and CDR2 is SVGAGI. The CDR3 contains 14 residues. The germline V and J ends were trimmed by 0 bases and 3 bases, with 6 bases remaining between them. The CDR3: CASSYSRFGNTIYF. Here the CDR3 DNA reads TGTGCCAGCAGTTACTCTCGTTTTGGAAACACCATATATTTT.

There are a few counts of this clonotype. The chain recombines TRBV5-1 with TRBJ1-6; a possible D gene is TRBD1 (6 bases). The germline V gene encodes CDR1 SGHRS and CDR2 YFSETQ. Trimming took off 4 bases at V and 6 bases at J, with 17 bases between the two ends. The CDR3 is 16 residues long. Here the CDR3 reads CASSRGTDGFNSPLHF. The CDR3 DNA reads as TGCGCCAGCAGCAGGGGGACTGACGGTTTTAATTCACCCCTCCACTTT. Complete variable domain (other parts from reference TRBV5-1 and TRBJ1-6): KAGVTQTPRYLIKTRGQQVTLSCSPISGHRSVSWYQQTPGQGLQFLFEYFSETQRNKGNFPGRFSGRQFSNSRSEMNVSTLELGDSALYLCASSRGTDGFNSPLHFGNGTRLTVT.

The J gene is TRBJ2-7, the V gene TRBV3-1, with 9 bases matching TRBD1. Germline CDR1 is LGHDT and CDR2 is YNNKEL (reference sequence). CDR3 length equals 15 residues. The V segment lost 0 bases and the J segment 4 bases; nucleotides outside the gene matches: 4. CDR3 region: CASSQDQGQGYEQYF. CDR3 nucleotide sequence: TGTGCCAGCAGCCAAGATCAGGGACAGGGATACGAGCAGTACTTC.

This clonotype showed up just a few times. V gene TRBV5-1 combines with J gene TRBJ2-7; TRBD1 matches 8 bases. Germline assignment: CDR1 SGHRS and CDR2 YFSETQ. The CDR3 has 16 amino acids. J was trimmed by 0 bases and V by 1 base; bases with no gene match: 6. CDR3 region: CASSLRPTGDSYEQYF. CDR3 DNA sequence: TGCGCCAGCAGCTTGCGCCCGACAGGGGACTCCTACGAGCAGTACTTC.

This clonotype was detected ten times or more. The J gene is TRBJ2-3, the V gene TRBV4-1; no clear D gene. There are 13 residues in the CDR3. Trimming took off 4 bases at V and 6 bases at J, with 11 bases between the two ends. Per germline, CDR1 MGHRA and CDR2 YSYEKL. Here the CDR3 reads CASSPPSLDTQYF. The CDR3 DNA sequence: TGCGCCAGCAGCCCCCCCTCGCTGGATACGCAGTATTTT.

This clonotype appeared many times. The V and J genes are TRBV28 and TRBJ1-5, with a tentative D call TRBD1 (5 bases). The CDR3 contains 17 residues. The V end lost 5 bases, the J end lost 0 bases, and 17 bases lay between the germline ends. Per the germline V gene, CDR1 is MDHEN and CDR2 is SYDVKM. Written as DNA, the CDR3 is TGTGCCAGCAGTCCGCCCCAGGGTAAATATAGCAATCAGCCCCAGCATTTT. Encoded protein: CASSPPQGKYSNQPQHF.

There are a few counts of this clonotype. The rearrangement links TRBV29-1 to TRBJ1-4; maybe TRBD1 (5 bases). The germline CDR1 and CDR2 sequences are SQVTM and ANQGSEA. V lost 4 bases and J lost 8, with 8 bases in between. The CDR3 covers 11 residues. The CDR3 region has the DNA TGCAGCGTTGGTTGGGGGGAAAAACTGTTTTTT. Translation: CSVGWGEKLFF.

The V gene is TRBV10-3, the J gene TRBJ1-2; 10 bases agree with TRBD1. This CDR3 spans 15 amino acids. V gave up 4 bases and J gave up 4 bases; unmatched junction bases: 6. The germline gives CDR1 ENHRY, CDR2 SYGVKD. The CDR3 is CAISGGTGETYGYTF. For the CDR3, the DNA is TGTGCCATCAGTGGTGGGACAGGGGAAACCTATGGCTACACCTTC.

This clonotype was detected only a few times. This chain connects TRBV27 to TRBJ2-3; 14 nucleotides agree with TRBD2. Trimming at V came to 7 bases and at J to 4 bases, leaving 10 bases not matched to a gene. Germline values: CDR1 MNHEY, CDR2 SMNVEV (reference sequence). The CDR3 is 17 residues long. The CDR3 loop reads CASNARGLAGGADTQYF. DNA of the CDR3: TGTGCCAGCAACGCCCGTGGACTAGCGGGAGGTGCAGATACGCAGTATTTT.

V usage is TRBV28 and J usage is TRBJ2-3, with D maybe TRBD2 (6 bases). The CDR3 is 9 amino acids. V lost 11 bases to trimming and J lost 6 bases, with 6 bases between them. CDR1 is MDHEN, CDR2 SYDVKM, per germline. This chain's CDR3 is CAAGDTQYF. CDR3 sequence (DNA): TGTGCCGCGGGGGATACGCAGTATTTT.

This clonotype has just a few counts. This rearrangement joins TRBV7-9 to TRBJ2-3; 8 nucleotides match TRBD1. Germline trimming cut 5 bases from V and 1 base from J; bases unmatched to any gene: 8. Germline CDR1 reads SEHNR; CDR2 reads FQNEAQ (reference sequence). This CDR3 region has 16 residues. The CDR3 loop reads CASSLGQGGRTDTQYF. CDR3 in DNA: TGTGCCAGCAGCCTAGGACAGGGTGGACGCACAGATACGCAGTATTTT.